These T cell receptor beta chains were read from a single sample in a study of beta chain features in type 1 diabetes. Profiled with immunoSEQ multiplex PCR; TCRdb holds only in-frame clones, not every one. The data show about 270,000 clones, about 13% seen once. The sequencing input was naive CD4+ T cells from blood. The receptors here all came from a man younger than 45 with type 1 diabetes. The CDR3 runs from the conserved cysteine through the conserved F or W. D genes are given only for firm matches. Only part of the rows carry a size: once, few, many, or a class if the clone is expanded.

J: TRBJ2-5; size: NA; V: TRBV5-1; D: NA; DNA: TGCGCCAGCAGGCGCGGGCAAGAGACCCAGTACTTC; CDR3: CASRRGQETQYF
J: TRBJ1-1; size: few; V: TRBV19; D: NA; DNA: TGTGCCAGTAGTACCAACATGAACACTGAAGCTTTCTTT; CDR3: CASSTNMNTEAFF
J: TRBJ2-1; size: NA; V: TRBV6-5; D: TRBD2; DNA: TGTGCCAGCAGCCGCCTAGCGGGGTTCTACAATGAGCAGTTCTTC; CDR3: CASSRLAGFYNEQFF
J: TRBJ2-5; size: few; V: TRBV28; D: TRBD2; DNA: TGTGCCAGCAGAGGCGGGAGCTTTTCGCGGGGCCAAGAGACCCAGTACTTC; CDR3: CASRGGSFSRGQETQYF
J: TRBJ1-2; size: few; V: TRBV25-1; D: NA; DNA: TGTGCCAGCAGTGAATCGGGGCAGGGGTCTGGCTACACCTTC; CDR3: CASSESGQGSGYTF
J: TRBJ1-1; size: few; V: TRBV18; D: TRBD1; DNA: TGTGCCAGCTCAGAGGGGGCAGGGGCTCTTTACGCTGAAGCTTTCTTT; CDR3: CASSEGAGALYAEAFF
J: TRBJ2-7; size: few; V: TRBV11-2; D: NA; DNA: TGTGCCAGCAGCTTTTCCCCCGGGAGTCCCACCTACGAGCAGTACTTC; CDR3: CASSFSPGSPTYEQYF
J: TRBJ2-7; size: NA; V: TRBV28; D: NA; DNA: TGTGCCAGCATAACAGGAGGGGCCCTCACCTACGAGCAGTACTTC; CDR3: CASITGGALTYEQYF
J: TRBJ2-3; size: NA; V: TRBV19; D: NA; DNA: TGTGCCAGTAGTATCTTCACGACTGGAAGTACGCAGTATTTT; CDR3: CASSIFTTGSTQYF
J: TRBJ2-3; size: NA; V: TRBV7-2; D: NA; DNA: TGTGCCAGCCGAGACAAGTCCGGGGCAGATACGCAGTATTTT; CDR3: CASRDKSGADTQYF
J: TRBJ2-1; size: few; V: TRBV6-6; D: TRBD2; DNA: TGTGCCAGCAGTTATGGCGGGAGTCGGGACAATGAGCAGTTCTTC; CDR3: CASSYGGSRDNEQFF
J: TRBJ1-2; size: few; V: TRBV5-1; D: NA; DNA: TGCGCCAGTAGCGGACAGCCGATGGCCGGCTACACCTTC; CDR3: CASSGQPMAGYTF
J: TRBJ1-2; size: NA; V: TRBV19; D: TRBD1; DNA: TGTGCCAGTAGCCCACCCGACAGGGGCTATGGCTACACCTTC; CDR3: CASSPPDRGYGYTF
J: TRBJ2-7; size: NA; V: TRBV19; D: TRBD2; DNA: TGTGCCAGTAGTATAAATGCGGGAGGACCCTACGAGCAGTACTTC; CDR3: CASSINAGGPYEQYF
J: TRBJ2-1; size: NA; V: TRBV2; D: TRBD1; DNA: TGTGCCAGCAGTGATTTTGGACAGGGTGGTAATGAGCAGTTCTTC; CDR3: CASSDFGQGGNEQFF
J: TRBJ2-2; size: NA; V: TRBV6-5; D: TRBD2; DNA: TGTGCCAGCAGTTACGCCGGGCGGGGGACCGGGGAGCTGTTTTTT; CDR3: CASSYAGRGTGELFF
J: TRBJ2-7; size: NA; V: TRBV4-3; D: NA; DNA: TGCGCCAGCAGCCAAGATCCCGGGGCCTACGAGCAGTACTTC; CDR3: CASSQDPGAYEQYF
J: TRBJ2-1; size: NA; V: TRBV20-1; D: TRBD2; DNA: TGCAGGGGACTAGCGAACAATGAGCAGTTCTTC; CDR3: CRGLANNEQFF
J: TRBJ2-5; size: few; V: TRBV6-1; D: TRBD1; DNA: TGTGCCAGCAGTGTAGATCGGACAGGGAGAGAGACCCAGTACTTC; CDR3: CASSVDRTGRETQYF
J: TRBJ2-3; size: few; V: TRBV5-1; D: TRBD2; DNA: TGCGCCAGCAGATCGACTAGCAGCGCAGATACGCAGTATTTT; CDR3: CASRSTSSADTQYF
J: TRBJ2-1; size: few; V: TRBV25-1; D: TRBD2; DNA: TGTGCCAGCAGTGAATGGCTAGCGGGATCGAATGAGCAGTTCTTC; CDR3: CASSEWLAGSNEQFF
J: TRBJ2-5; size: NA; V: TRBV29-1; D: NA; DNA: TGCAGCGTTACAGGGAAGACCCAGTACTTC; CDR3: CSVTGKTQYF
J: TRBJ2-1; size: NA; V: TRBV18; D: TRBD1; DNA: TGTGCCAGCTCACCTCCGACAGGGGGGCGCAATGAGCAGTTCTTC; CDR3: CASSPPTGGRNEQFF
J: TRBJ2-1; size: NA; V: TRBV9; D: TRBD2; DNA: TGTGCCAGCAGCGTGGCGTACTTTAGCGGGTTATCCTACAATGAGCAGTTCTTC; CDR3: CASSVAYFSGLSYNEQFF
J: TRBJ2-1; size: few; V: TRBV28; D: NA; DNA: TGTGCCAGCAGTTTAAATGCTCGGGAGTTACTCTCCGATGAGCAGTTCTTC; CDR3: CASSLNARELLSDEQFF
J: TRBJ2-5; size: NA; V: TRBV5-4; D: NA; DNA: TGTGCCAGCAGCCAAGAGTTAACCACGGGGACCCAGTACTTC; CDR3: CASSQELTTGTQYF
J: TRBJ2-2; size: few; V: TRBV29-1; D: TRBD1; DNA: TGCAGCGTCTCCAGGGGGTACACCGGGGAGCTGTTTTTT; CDR3: CSVSRGYTGELFF
J: TRBJ2-4; size: NA; V: TRBV5-1; D: TRBD2; DNA: TGCGCCAGCAGCACCCCCTTACTAGCGGGAGGGGGCATTCAGTACTTC; CDR3: CASSTPLLAGGGIQYF
J: TRBJ2-3; size: NA; V: TRBV29-1; D: NA; DNA: TGCAGCGCCCGCCCCGGGGCAGATACGCAGTATTTT; CDR3: CSARPGADTQYF
J: TRBJ2-1; size: few; V: TRBV7-2; D: TRBD2; DNA: TGTGCCAGCAGCTTAGGGGTGAGCGGGAGGCGAAATGAGCAGTTCTTC; CDR3: CASSLGVSGRRNEQFF
J: TRBJ2-1; size: NA; V: TRBV29-1; D: TRBD2; DNA: TGCAGCGTTGAAACGGGAGGGGGTGGCATTAATGAGCAGTTCTTC; CDR3: CSVETGGGGINEQFF
J: TRBJ1-5; size: few; V: TRBV2; D: TRBD1; DNA: TGTGCCAGCAGTGGGACAGGGGGAGTTCAGCCCCAGCATTTT; CDR3: CASSGTGGVQPQHF
J: TRBJ2-4; size: NA; V: TRBV30; D: TRBD2; DNA: TGTGCCTGGAGTGTGGGACTAGCGGGAGAGGGGGAGTGGAACATTCAGTACTTC; CDR3: CAWSVGLAGEGEWNIQYF
J: TRBJ2-1; size: few; V: TRBV5-6; D: TRBD2; DNA: TGTGCCAGCAGCTTGTCTGGACTAGGATCCTACAATGAGCAGTTCTTC; CDR3: CASSLSGLGSYNEQFF
J: TRBJ2-1; size: few; V: TRBV2; D: TRBD2; DNA: TGTGCCAGCACTACAAGCGGGAGCTCCTACAATGAGCAGTTCTTC; CDR3: CASTTSGSSYNEQFF
J: TRBJ2-5; size: NA; V: TRBV19; D: NA; DNA: TGTGCCAGTAGTTCTTGGCGGGAAGAGACCCAGTACTTC; CDR3: CASSSWREETQYF
J: TRBJ2-1; size: few; V: TRBV11-2; D: TRBD2; DNA: TGTGCCAGCAGCTCAGGGACTAGTGTCTCTAATGAGCAGTTCTTC; CDR3: CASSSGTSVSNEQFF
J: TRBJ2-7; size: NA; V: TRBV27; D: NA; DNA: TGTGCCAGCAGCCGACTAGTTTCAACCTACGAGCAGTACTTC; CDR3: CASSRLVSTYEQYF
J: TRBJ1-1; size: few; V: TRBV4-3; D: TRBD1; DNA: TGCGCCAGCAGCCGACAGGGACCGAACACTGAAGCTTTCTTT; CDR3: CASSRQGPNTEAFF
J: TRBJ1-5; size: few; V: TRBV19; D: NA; DNA: TGTGCCAGTAGCCCCCTCGGCGGAAATCAGCGCGGACAGCCCCAGCATTTT; CDR3: CASSPLGGNQRGQPQHF
J: TRBJ1-3; size: few; V: TRBV30; D: NA; DNA: TGTGCCTCAAACAAGGGAGGAGGAAACACCATATATTTT; CDR3: CASNKGGGNTIYF
J: TRBJ1-5; size: few; V: TRBV7-2; D: NA; DNA: TGTGCCAGCAGCTACAAGGACGGGATGGAGCCCCAGCATTTT; CDR3: CASSYKDGMEPQHF
J: TRBJ2-1; size: few; V: TRBV18; D: TRBD2; DNA: TGTGCCAGCTCACCACGTGGACTAGCGGGTAATGAGCAGTTCTTC; CDR3: CASSPRGLAGNEQFF
J: TRBJ2-3; size: NA; V: TRBV7-8; D: TRBD2; DNA: TGTGCCAGCAGCCCCAGGACTAGCGGGAGATCCACAGATACGCAGTATTTT; CDR3: CASSPRTSGRSTDTQYF
J: TRBJ2-7; size: few; V: TRBV7-9; D: NA; DNA: TGTGCCAGCAGCTTAGGTATAGCGGCCTACGAGCAGTACTTC; CDR3: CASSLGIAAYEQYF
J: TRBJ2-6; size: few; V: TRBV5-1; D: NA; DNA: TGCGCCAGCAGCTCAATTTCTGGGGCCAACGTCCTGACTTTC; CDR3: CASSSISGANVLTF
J: TRBJ2-3; size: few; V: TRBV9; D: TRBD2; DNA: TGTGCCAGCAGCGTAGAGAGCGGGAGAACAGATACGCAGTATTTT; CDR3: CASSVESGRTDTQYF
J: TRBJ1-2; size: NA; V: TRBV11-2; D: TRBD1; DNA: TGTGCCAGCACCGCGACAGGGGGCTATGGCTACACCTTC; CDR3: CASTATGGYGYTF
J: TRBJ2-3; size: few; V: TRBV7-2; D: NA; DNA: TGTGCCAGCAGCTTAACGGGGGTTTTGGGCGGAGATACGCAGTATTTT; CDR3: CASSLTGVLGGDTQYF
J: TRBJ2-5; size: few; V: TRBV13; D: NA; DNA: TGTGCCAGCAGCTTCTCAGGAGGGGAGACCCAGTACTTC; CDR3: CASSFSGGETQYF
J: TRBJ2-3; size: NA; V: TRBV9; D: TRBD1; DNA: TGTGCCAGCAGCGTTGGACAGGGACTCACAGATACGCAGTATTTT; CDR3: CASSVGQGLTDTQYF
J: TRBJ1-1; size: NA; V: TRBV13; D: TRBD1; DNA: TGTGCCAGCAGCCAAGGGGGCTCAGCGAACACTGAAGCTTTCTTT; CDR3: CASSQGGSANTEAFF
J: TRBJ1-5; size: NA; V: TRBV28; D: TRBD1; DNA: TGTGCCAGCAGTTCCGGACAGGGGGGCCCACATCAGCCCCAGCATTTT; CDR3: CASSSGQGGPHQPQHF
J: TRBJ2-3; size: few; V: TRBV7-2; D: TRBD2; DNA: TGTGCCAGCAGCTTAGCGCTCGCGGGGGGAGAGGGGACGCAGTATTTT; CDR3: CASSLALAGGEGTQYF
J: TRBJ2-7; size: few; V: TRBV6-5; D: TRBD2; DNA: TGTGCCAGCAGTTTCAAGCGGGAACAAGCCGAGCAGTACTTC; CDR3: CASSFKREQAEQYF